This T cell receptor (beta chain) was identified during a study of CD8 T cells in Susac syndrome. Reverse transcription of roughly 0.5 to 1 ug RNA was carried out with random hexamers. It was immunoSEQ multiplex PCR that amplified TCR beta CDR3 across 54 Vbeta and 13 Jbeta. TCRdb ran MiXCR on the immunoSEQ multiplex PCR reads and lists one entry per CDR3 protein. The table lists 150,000 to 200,000 distinct CDR3 sequences, roughly 93% of them singletons, with approximately 0.14% in the top ten. Germline V lookup: CDR1 LGHDT, CDR2 YNNKEL (reference sequence). V lost 5 bases to trimming and J lost 9 bases; unmatched junction nucleotides: 7. The CDR3 extends over 15 amino acids.

The J gene is TRBJ2-1, the V gene TRBV3-1, with TRBD2 matching 13 bases. What was sequenced was CD4+ T cells from PBMCs. The source is a human donor in good health. Here the CDR3 DNA reads TGTGCCAGCAGCTTTACTAGCGGGGGGGCTGGTGAGCAGTTCTTC. Translation: CASSFTSGGAGEQFF.